Listed below are T cell receptor beta chains from one sample, sequenced in a study of T cell repertoires in cytomegalovirus infection. TCRdb analysed the reads with MiXCR anew, one entry per CDR3 protein. The sample lists 200,000 to 300,000 distinct CDR3 sequences, approximately 9.1% seen once, with approximately 15% in the top ten. The sequenced sample was PBMCs. Receptor source: a human donor in good health (CMV status not recorded). Some clones in this sample may be carry-over from other donors' samples. Each CDR3 is given with its conserved first and last residue. The D gene is left open where the match is weak. Only part of the rows carry a size: once, few, many, or a class if the clone is expanded.

v_call,clone_size,d_call,j_call,cdr3_aa,cdr3_nt
TRBV5-1,many,TRBD1,TRBJ2-7,CASTPTGATYEQYF,TGCGCCAGCACCCCGACAGGGGCCACCTACGAGCAGTACTTC
TRBV15,few,TRBD2,TRBJ2-1,CATSRKGLAAEDEQFF,TGTGCCACCAGCAGAAAGGGACTAGCGGCAGAGGATGAGCAGTTCTTC
TRBV6-2/TRBV6-3,-,TRBD1,TRBJ1-2,CASSYSKAGQGHLYGYTF,TGTGCCAGCAGTTACTCGAAGGCGGGACAGGGCCACCTCTATGGCTACACCTTC
TRBV11-2,many,TRBD1,TRBJ2-1,CASSLDYGQGGNEQFF,TGTGCCAGCAGCTTAGATTACGGACAGGGTGGCAATGAGCAGTTCTTC
TRBV6-2/TRBV6-3,many,TRBD1,TRBJ2-7,CASSYYRDRAYEQYF,TGTGCCAGCAGTTACTACAGGGACAGGGCCTACGAGCAGTACTTC
TRBV7-2,-,TRBD2,TRBJ2-5,CASSLEGLAGTLQETQYF,TGTGCCAGCAGCTTAGAGGGACTAGCGGGGACGCTCCAAGAGACCCAGTACTTC
TRBV28,-,TRBD1,TRBJ1-6,CASSSGTAFTLHF,TGTGCCAGCTCTTCGGGGACAGCCTTCACCCTCCACTTT
TRBV29-1,-,-,TRBJ2-7,CSVVRDEQYF,TGCAGCGTTGTTAGGGACGAGCAGTACTTC
TRBV20-1,many,TRBD1,TRBJ2-3,CSAANPGQDTNTQYF,TGCAGTGCTGCCAACCCGGGACAGGATACGAATACGCAGTATTTT
TRBV20-1,-,-,TRBJ1-4,CSLLRGSAATTNEKLFF,TGCAGCCTCTTACGGGGATCAGCGGCGACAACTAATGAAAAACTGTTTTTT
TRBV20-1,many,-,TRBJ1-5,CSVGTAARPQHF,TGCAGTGTTGGCACAGCCGCGCGGCCCCAGCATTTT
TRBV6-1,many,-,TRBJ1-1,CASSERLNTEAFF,TGTGCCAGCAGTGAGAGGCTGAACACTGAAGCTTTCTTT
TRBV6-2/TRBV6-3,many,TRBD2,TRBJ2-1,CASRISGRGNEQFF,TGTGCCAGCAGGATTAGCGGGAGGGGCAATGAGCAGTTCTTC
TRBV4-1,few,-,TRBJ1-6,CASSQRDLDNSPLHF,TGCGCCAGCAGCCAACGGGACCTAGATAATTCACCCCTCCACTTT